This T cell receptor beta chain came from a study of blood T cells in healthy people across ages. General observations from the study: There were more naive CD4+ cells and higher diversity in long-lived donors than in aged donors.

Points on this clonotype: Its matching antigen is unknown.

Together with a sample-barcoded 5' primer, a J-beta primer mix was included in a second PCR lasting about 6 to 11 cycles. Each cDNA molecule was tagged by a template-switch adaptor that had 12 random nucleotides. TCRdb fed the 5' RACE reads into MiXCR, producing one record per CDR3 protein. The table includes 1.5 million to 1.8 million distinct CDR3 sequences, approximately 43% detected once. Germline V gene lookup returns CDR1 KGHDR and CDR2 SFDVKD. CDR3 length equals 15 residues. V trimming: 6 bases; J trimming: 11 bases; junction bases outside the gene matches: 16. It was about 9.4 milliliters of peripheral blood that were drawn from each donor. The amount of total RNA extracted per sample was at least 5.5 micrograms.

The chain uses TRBV24-1 and TRBJ2-5; TRBD2 matches 8 bases. Input material: blood. The source of this sequence is a woman aged 18 to 35 in good health. CDR3 sequence reads: CATSPRGGLYNEQYF. The CDR3 nucleotides are TGTGCCACCAGTCCACGGGGGGGACTCTACAATGAGCAGTACTTC.